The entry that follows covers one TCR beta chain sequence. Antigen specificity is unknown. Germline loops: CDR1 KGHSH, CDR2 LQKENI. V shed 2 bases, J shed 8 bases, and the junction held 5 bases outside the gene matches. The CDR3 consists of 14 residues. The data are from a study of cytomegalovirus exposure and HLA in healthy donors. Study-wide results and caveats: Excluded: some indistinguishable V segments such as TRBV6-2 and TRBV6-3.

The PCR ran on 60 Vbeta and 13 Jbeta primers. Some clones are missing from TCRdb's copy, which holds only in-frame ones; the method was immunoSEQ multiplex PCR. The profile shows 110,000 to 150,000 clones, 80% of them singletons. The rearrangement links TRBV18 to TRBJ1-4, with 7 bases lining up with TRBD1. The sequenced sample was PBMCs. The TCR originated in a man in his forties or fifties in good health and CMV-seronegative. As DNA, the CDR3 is TGTGCCAGCTCACCAGACAGGGTTGAGGAAAAACTGTTTTTT. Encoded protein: CASSPDRVEEKLFF.